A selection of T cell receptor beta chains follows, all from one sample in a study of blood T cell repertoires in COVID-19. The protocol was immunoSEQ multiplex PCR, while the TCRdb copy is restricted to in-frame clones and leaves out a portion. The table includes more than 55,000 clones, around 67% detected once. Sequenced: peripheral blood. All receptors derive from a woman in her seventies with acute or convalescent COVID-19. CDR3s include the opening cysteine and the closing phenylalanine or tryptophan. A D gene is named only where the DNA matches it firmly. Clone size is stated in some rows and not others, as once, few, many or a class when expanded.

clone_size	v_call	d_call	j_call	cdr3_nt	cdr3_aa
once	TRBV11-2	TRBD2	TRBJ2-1	TGTGCCAGCACCTCCTGGTCCTACGGGGGGGGCTTAGAGGAGCAGTTCTTC	CASTSWSYGGGLEEQFF
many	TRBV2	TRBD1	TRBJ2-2	TGTGCCAGCGGGACAGAGGGTGCCGGGGAGCTGTTTTTT	CASGTEGAGELFF
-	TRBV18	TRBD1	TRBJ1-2	TGTGCCAGCTCACCACAATTCAGGGGGCTAAGGGATCGGCGAGGCTACACCTTC	CASSPQFRGLRDRRGYTF
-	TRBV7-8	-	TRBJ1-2	TGTGCCACCCTGGGCGGGGGACTCCACTATGGCTACACCTTC	CATLGGGLHYGYTF
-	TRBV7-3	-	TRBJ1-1	TGTGCCAGCAGCTCGGCTCAGGGGACTGAAGCTTTCTTT	CASSSAQGTEAFF
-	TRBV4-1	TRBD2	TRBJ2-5	TGCGCCAGCAGCCAAGATCTTTTCCCCTTTAGCGGGGGGGCCGGGGAGACCCAGTACTTC	CASSQDLFPFSGGAGETQYF
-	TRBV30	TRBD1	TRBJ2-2	TGTGCCTGGAGTGTAGGGACAGCCACCGGGGAGCTGTTTTTT	CAWSVGTATGELFF
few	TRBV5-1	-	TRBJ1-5	TGCGCCAGCAGTGAGGGCCGCCCCGGTCAGCCCCAGCATTTT	CASSEGRPGQPQHF
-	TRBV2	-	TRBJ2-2	TGTGCCAGCAGTGATATCGGGTACACCGGGGAGCTGTTTTTT	CASSDIGYTGELFF
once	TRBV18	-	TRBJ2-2	TGTGCCAGCTCTCCCACTGCCGCGGGCACCGGGGAGCTGTTTTTT	CASSPTAAGTGELFF
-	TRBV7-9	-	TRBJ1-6	TGTGCCAGCAGCCCGCAAGGGAGCTCACCCCTCCACTTT	CASSPQGSSPLHF
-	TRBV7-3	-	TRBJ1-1	TGTGCCAGCAGCTTCGGGGGGCTGAACACTGAAGCTTTCTTT	CASSFGGLNTEAFF
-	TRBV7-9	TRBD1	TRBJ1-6	TGTGCCAGCAGCTCCGGGACAGGGGATTCACCCCTCCACTTT	CASSSGTGDSPLHF
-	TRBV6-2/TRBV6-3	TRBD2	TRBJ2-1	TGTGCCAGCAGTCGCGGGGGGGCGTCCTACAATGAGCAGTTCTTC	CASSRGGASYNEQFF
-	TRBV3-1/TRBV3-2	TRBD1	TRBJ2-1	TGTGCCAGCAGCCACGGAGGACAGGGGTACAATGAGCAGTTCTTC	CASSHGGQGYNEQFF
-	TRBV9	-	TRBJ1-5	TGTGCCAGCAGCGTAGATTACTCCGGGAATCAGCCCCAGCATTTT	CASSVDYSGNQPQHF
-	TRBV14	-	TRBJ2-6	TGTGCCAGCAGCCAAGATACTCGTTCTGGGGCCAACGTCCTGACTTTC	CASSQDTRSGANVLTF
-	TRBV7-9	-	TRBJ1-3	TGTGCCAGCAGCTTAGGACAAAATACTGGAAACACCATATATTTT	CASSLGQNTGNTIYF
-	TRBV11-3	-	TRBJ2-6	TGTGCCAGCAGCTTAGGGAGCTCTGGGGCCAACGTCCTGACTTTC	CASSLGSSGANVLTF
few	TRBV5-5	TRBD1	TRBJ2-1	TGTGCCAGCAGACCGGACCGACAGGGGTACAATGAGCAGTTCTTC	CASRPDRQGYNEQFF
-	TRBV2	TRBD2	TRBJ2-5	TGTGCCGGGAACCCAAGACTAGCGGGGGGAGAGACCCAGTACTTC	CAGNPRLAGGETQYF
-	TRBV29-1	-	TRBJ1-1	TGCAGCGTTGTCGGAGAGGGGACAAAGAACACTGAAGCTTTCTTT	CSVVGEGTKNTEAFF
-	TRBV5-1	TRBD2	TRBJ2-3	TGCGCCAGCGGACATTACGGGACTAGCGGCACAGATACGCAGTATTTT	CASGHYGTSGTDTQYF
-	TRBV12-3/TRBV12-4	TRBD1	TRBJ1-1	TGTGCCAGCAGTCCCGGGACAGGACAAGCTTTCTTT	CASSPGTGQAFF
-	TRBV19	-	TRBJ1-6	TGTGCCAGTAGCACTGGGGCAGCGACCTATAATTCACCCCTCCACTTT	CASSTGAATYNSPLHF
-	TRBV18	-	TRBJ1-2	TGTGCCAGCTCACCTCCAGGGGCCCTCTATGGCTACACCTTC	CASSPPGALYGYTF
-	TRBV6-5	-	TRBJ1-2	TGTGCCAGCAGTTCCCTCGAAGAAGCCTATGGCTACACCTTC	CASSSLEEAYGYTF
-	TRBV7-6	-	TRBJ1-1	TGTGCCAGCAGCTCGGACGACAGTATTGGGACTGAAGCTTTCTTT	CASSSDDSIGTEAFF
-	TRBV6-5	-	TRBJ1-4	TGTGCCAGCAGTTACTCGGGGGGAACTAATGAAAAACTGTTTTTT	CASSYSGGTNEKLFF
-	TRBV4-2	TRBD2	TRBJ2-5	TGTGCCAGCAGCCAAGCCTGGGGGCGGGGGGGCATTGAGGAGACCCAGTACTTC	CASSQAWGRGGIEETQYF
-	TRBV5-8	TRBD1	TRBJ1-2	TGTGCCAGCAGCTTGGTGGGGGACAGGAGTAACTATGGCTACACCTTC	CASSLVGDRSNYGYTF
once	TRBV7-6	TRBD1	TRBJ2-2	TGTGCCAGCAGCTTGAGACGAGGGGACAGACTCACCGGGGAGCTGTTTTTT	CASSLRRGDRLTGELFF
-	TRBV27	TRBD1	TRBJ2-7	TGTGCCAGCAGTGTAGGCCGCTTGCAGGGGGAGCACTACGAGCAGTACTTC	CASSVGRLQGEHYEQYF
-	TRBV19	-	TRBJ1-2	TGTGCCAGTAGTATTCAGGGTTCGATTTATGGCTACACCTTC	CASSIQGSIYGYTF
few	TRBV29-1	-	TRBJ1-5	TGCAGCGCCCTCAGGGGCAGGGCAGACTATAGCAATCAGCCCCAGCATTTT	CSALRGRADYSNQPQHF
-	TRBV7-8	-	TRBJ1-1	TGTGCCAGCAGCCCTGCCTGGCAGGGCACTGAAGCTTTCTTT	CASSPAWQGTEAFF
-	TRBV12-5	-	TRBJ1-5	TGTGCTAGTGGTTTGGTGAAAGGGGGGCCCCAGCATTTT	CASGLVKGGPQHF